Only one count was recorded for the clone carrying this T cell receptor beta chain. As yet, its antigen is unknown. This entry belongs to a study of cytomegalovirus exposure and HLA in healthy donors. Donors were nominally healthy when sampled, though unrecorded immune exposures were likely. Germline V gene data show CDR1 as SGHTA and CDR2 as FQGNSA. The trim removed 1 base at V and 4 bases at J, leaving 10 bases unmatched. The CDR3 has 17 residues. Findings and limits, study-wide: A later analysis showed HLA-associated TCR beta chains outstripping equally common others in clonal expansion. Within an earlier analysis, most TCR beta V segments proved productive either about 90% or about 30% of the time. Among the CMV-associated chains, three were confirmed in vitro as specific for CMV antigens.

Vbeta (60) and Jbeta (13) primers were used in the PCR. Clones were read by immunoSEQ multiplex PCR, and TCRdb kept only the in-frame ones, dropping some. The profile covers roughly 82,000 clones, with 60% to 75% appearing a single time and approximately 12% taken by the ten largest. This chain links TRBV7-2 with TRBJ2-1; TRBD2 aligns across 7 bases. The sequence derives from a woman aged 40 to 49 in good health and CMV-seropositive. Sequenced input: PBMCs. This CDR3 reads CASSLEASGLIYNEQFF. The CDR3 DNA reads TGTGCCAGCAGCTTAGAGGCTAGCGGCCTTATTTACAATGAGCAGTTCTTC.